The clone carrying this TCR beta chain was seen a few times. The antigen is undetermined. The sample comes from a study of T cells after yellow fever vaccination. CDR3 length: 14 residues. V lost 0 bases and J 4 bases, leaving 9 bases between the germline ends. Germline loops: CDR1 ENHRY, CDR2 SYGVKD. By 5'RACE template switching, TCR cDNA was produced, with a universal primer site and UMIs added in the process. TCRdb redid the calling of the 5' RACE reads with MiXCR, one entry per CDR3 protein. Of hundreds of thousands of distinct CDR3 sequences in the sample, over 9% are singletons; the top ten hold just under 15%. General study points: Most clones from primary vaccination resurfaced after the booster (under 97% CD4, 88% CD8). Weaker overall, the secondary response nonetheless peaked faster (day 5 versus 15). Clonotypes shared by both compartments, CD4 and CD8, made up a small share.

Material: PBMCs, obtained on the day of the yellow fever booster vaccination. The clonotype was recovered from a man aged 25 to 45 who received the YFV17D yellow fever vaccine. The chain couples TRBV10-3 to TRBJ1-2, with a possible D match to TRBD1 (5 bases). The CDR3: CAISESSDTYGYTF. The CDR3 coding sequence is TGTGCCATCAGTGAGTCCTCGGACACCTATGGCTACACCTTC.